A selection of T cell receptor beta chains follows, all from one sample in a study of shared clonotypes between healthy human individuals. The protocol was immunoSEQ multiplex PCR, while the TCRdb copy is restricted to in-frame clones and leaves out a portion. The sample has about 510,000 clones, 90% to 96% seen once. The specimen sequenced was naive CD4+ T cells sorted from blood. The receptors derive from a woman in her twenties or thirties in good health. CDR3s include the opening cysteine and the closing phenylalanine or tryptophan. The order of the fields is V gene, CDR3 protein.

TRBV7-9,CASTWSGTEAFF
TRBV19,CASSNQREFTGELFF
TRBV28,CASRSTGRGYTF
TRBV27,CASSFLPGGGLNTEAFF
TRBV18,CASSPPHGLNTEAFF
TRBV19,CASSRGQTYYEQYF
TRBV5-4,CASSLGGLAGVTEQYF
TRBV10-1,CASSDGVSGANVLTF
TRBV6-5,CASSYSGISSYEQYF
TRBV19,CASSIDQIASTDTQYF
TRBV5-1,CASSPEGIPNYEQYF
TRBV7-9,CASSPTNRAQSTGELFF
TRBV27,CASSLGRLQYF
TRBV6-6,CASSYGRGGHEQYF
TRBV10-3,CAVRPGLAADTQYF
TRBV28,CASSSGQNTGELFF
TRBV10-3,CAINYRIPNTEAFF